This T cell receptor (beta chain) came from a study of CD8+ T cells in alopecia areata. General study results and limits: On tofacitinib, scalp clonality and expanded CD8+ clones among top 100 fell significantly.

After isolation, RNA underwent reverse transcription to generate cDNA as the sequencing template. Clones were read by immunoSEQ multiplex PCR, and TCRdb kept only the in-frame ones, dropping some. This table has 90,000 or so clones, about 40% appearing once. Germline CDR1 GTSNPN, CDR2 SVGIG (reference sequence). The CDR3 extends over 15 amino acids. The junction had 5 bases not matched to a gene; V was cut back by 0 bases and J by 5 bases. Concerning this clone: The antigen is not known.

The treatment: oral pan-JAK inhibitor, 5-10 mg twice daily. Collected material from alopecia areata patients comprised lesional scalp punch biopsies and peripheral blood. This specimen consisted of CD8+ T cells sorted from blood, obtained at week 24, from a patient treated with tofacitinib. The rearrangement joins TRBV30 to TRBJ2-3; TRBD2 matches 10 bases. The sequence was obtained from a human donor with alopecia areata. The CDR3 bases are TGTGCCTGGAGTGTCCTAGCGGGAGTTTTAGATACGCAGTATTTT. Translation: CAWSVLAGVLDTQYF.